Presented here are 2 T cell receptor beta chains from one specimen sequenced in a study of cytomegalovirus exposure and HLA in healthy donors. A multiplex PCR was run with 60 Vbeta primers and 13 Jbeta primers. Produced via immunoSEQ multiplex PCR; TCRdb's table is partial and in-frame only. The data show over 50,000 clones, with almost 70% seen just once and less than 20% held by the top ten. The sample consisted of PBMCs. The receptors stem from a middle-aged man in good health and CMV-seropositive.

CDR3 DNA sequence: TGTGCCAGCAGTGTGGGTGCGGCTAGCGGGATGGGTGAGCAGTACTTC. Encoded protein: CASSVGAASGMGEQYF. This rearrangement joins TRBV25-1 to TRBJ2-7; TRBD2 agrees at 9 bases. The germline V gene has CDR1 MGHDK and CDR2 SYGVNS. This CDR3 is 16 amino acids long. The junction had 14 bases not matched to a gene; V was cut back by 4 bases and J by 7 bases.

This clone has only a few counts. V usage is TRBV5-1 and J usage is TRBJ2-7; the D is unclear. The CDR3 length is 13 residues. Per germline, CDR1 SGHRS and CDR2 YFSETQ. V was clipped by 5 bases and J by 4 bases, with 13 bases between them. CDR3 bases: TGCGCCAGCAGAGTGGCTAGTCGGTACGAGCAGTACTTC. Its protein product is CASRVASRYEQYF.